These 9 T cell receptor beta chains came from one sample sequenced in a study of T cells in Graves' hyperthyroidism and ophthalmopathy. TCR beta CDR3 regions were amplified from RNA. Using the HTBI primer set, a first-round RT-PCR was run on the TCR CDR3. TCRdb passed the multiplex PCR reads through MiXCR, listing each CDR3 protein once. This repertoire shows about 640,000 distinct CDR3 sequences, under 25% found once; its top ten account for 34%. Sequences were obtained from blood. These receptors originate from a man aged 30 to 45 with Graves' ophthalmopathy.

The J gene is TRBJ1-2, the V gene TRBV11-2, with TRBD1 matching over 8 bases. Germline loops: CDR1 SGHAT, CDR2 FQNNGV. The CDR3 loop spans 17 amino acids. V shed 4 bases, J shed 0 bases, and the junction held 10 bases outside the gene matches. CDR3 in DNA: TGTGCCAGCAGCTCGAGACGGACAGGGTCGTCTAACTATGGCTACACCTTC. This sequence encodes CASSSRRTGSSNYGYTF.

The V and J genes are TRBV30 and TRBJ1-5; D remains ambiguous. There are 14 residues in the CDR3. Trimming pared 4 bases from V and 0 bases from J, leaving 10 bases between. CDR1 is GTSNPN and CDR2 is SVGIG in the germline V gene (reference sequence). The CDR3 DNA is TGTGCCTGGACTTTGGCAGGTAGCAATCAGCCCCAGCATTTT. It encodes CAWTLAGSNQPQHF.

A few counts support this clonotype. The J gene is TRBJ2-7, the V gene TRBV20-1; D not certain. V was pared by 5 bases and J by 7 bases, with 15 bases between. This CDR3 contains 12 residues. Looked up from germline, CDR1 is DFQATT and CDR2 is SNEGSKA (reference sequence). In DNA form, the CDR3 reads TGCAGTGCTCCCCAGCAGGCACTTGAGCAGTACTTC. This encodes CSAPQQALEQYF.

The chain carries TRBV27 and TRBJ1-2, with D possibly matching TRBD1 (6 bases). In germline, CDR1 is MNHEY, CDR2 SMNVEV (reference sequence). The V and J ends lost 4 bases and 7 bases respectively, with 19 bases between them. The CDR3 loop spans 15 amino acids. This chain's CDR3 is CASSSLLRGAFGYTF. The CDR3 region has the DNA TGTGCCAGCAGTTCCCTACTACGGGGGGCGTTTGGCTACACCTTC.

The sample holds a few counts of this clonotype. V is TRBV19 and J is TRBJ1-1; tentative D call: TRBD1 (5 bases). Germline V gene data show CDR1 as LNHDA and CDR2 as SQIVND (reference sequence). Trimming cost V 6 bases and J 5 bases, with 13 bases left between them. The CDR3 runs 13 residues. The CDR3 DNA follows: TGTGCCAGTAGCCATAATTCAGGGACTGAAGCTTTCTTT. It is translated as CASSHNSGTEAFF.

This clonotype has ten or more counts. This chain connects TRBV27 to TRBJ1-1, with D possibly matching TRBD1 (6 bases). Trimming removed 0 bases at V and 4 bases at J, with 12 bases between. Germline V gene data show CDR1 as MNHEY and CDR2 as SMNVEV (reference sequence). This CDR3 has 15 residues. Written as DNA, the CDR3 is TGTGCCAGCAGTTTATCGGCAGGGGCCTCCACTGAAGCTTTCTTT. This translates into CASSLSAGASTEAFF.

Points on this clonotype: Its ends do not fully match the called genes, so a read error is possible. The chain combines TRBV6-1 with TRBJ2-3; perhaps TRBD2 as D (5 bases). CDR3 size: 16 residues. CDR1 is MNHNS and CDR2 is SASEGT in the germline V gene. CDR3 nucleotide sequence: TGTGCCAACAGTTTTGGGAAGCGGCGTAGCACAGATACGCAGTATTTT. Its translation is CANSFGKRRSTDTQYF.

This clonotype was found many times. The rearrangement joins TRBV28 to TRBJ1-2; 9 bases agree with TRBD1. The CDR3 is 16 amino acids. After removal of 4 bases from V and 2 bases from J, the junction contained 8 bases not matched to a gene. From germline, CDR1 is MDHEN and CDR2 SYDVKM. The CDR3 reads CASSSLGQGKNYGYTF. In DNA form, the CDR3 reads TGTGCCAGCAGTTCCCTCGGACAGGGGAAAAACTATGGCTACACCTTC.

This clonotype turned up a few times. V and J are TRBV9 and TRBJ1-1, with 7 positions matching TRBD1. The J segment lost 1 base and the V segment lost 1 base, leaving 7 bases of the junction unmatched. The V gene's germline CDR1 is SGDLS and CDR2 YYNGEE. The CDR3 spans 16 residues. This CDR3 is CASSVKGGVKNTEAFF. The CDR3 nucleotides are TGTGCCAGCAGCGTAAAAGGGGGCGTAAAGAACACTGAAGCTTTCTTT.